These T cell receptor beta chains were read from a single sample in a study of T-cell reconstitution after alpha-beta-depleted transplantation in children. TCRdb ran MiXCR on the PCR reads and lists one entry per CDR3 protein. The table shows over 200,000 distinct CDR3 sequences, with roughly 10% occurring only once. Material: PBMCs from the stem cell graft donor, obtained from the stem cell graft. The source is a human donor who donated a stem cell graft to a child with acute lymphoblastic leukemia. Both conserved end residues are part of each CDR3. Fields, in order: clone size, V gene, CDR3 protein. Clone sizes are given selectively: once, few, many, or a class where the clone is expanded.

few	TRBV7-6	CASTFGQGTYNEQFF
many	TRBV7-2	CASSLTTYGYTF
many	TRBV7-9	CASSYEANTEAFF
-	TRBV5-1	CASSLVSAGGQTQYF
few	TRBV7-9	CASSWGNSDSNQPQHF
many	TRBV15	CATSRSLAGNEQFF
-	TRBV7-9	CASSYGDFSNQPQHF
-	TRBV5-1	CASSPRGGPTEAFF
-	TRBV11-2	CASSLAGASMPTGELFF
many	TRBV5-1	CASSWGTGSSSYNEQFF
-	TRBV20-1	CSARPARGELGDTQYF
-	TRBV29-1	CSVLFPDTQYF
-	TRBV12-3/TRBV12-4	CASSSDRGSGIEAEAFF
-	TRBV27	CASSLLGQGVFEQYF
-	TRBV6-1	CASSGRWNTEAFF
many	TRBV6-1	CASSDASRGSTDTQYF
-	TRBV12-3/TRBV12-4	CASSLEQGVTDTQYF